The present TCR beta chain was sequenced within a study of Ad26.COV2.S vaccination and SARS-CoV-2 variants. Using immunoSEQ multiplex PCR, the repertoire was profiled, and TCRdb retains in-frame clones only, with some absent. Here the sample spans roughly 100,000 clones, around 82% being singletons. A note on this clone: Its antigen is still unknown.

Study-level points and caveats: From the TCR breadth and depth analyses, total T cell responses may have been underestimated.

The CDR3 totals 15 residues. CDR1 is SNHLY, CDR2 FYNNEI, per germline. The ends lost 3 bases at V and 5 bases at J; junction bases unmatched: 8. This chain uses TRBV2 with TRBJ2-5; the match to TRBD2 covers 8 bases. The TCR was taken from a human donor who had recovered from COVID-19. Sequenced material: peripheral blood, taken after recovery from COVID-19. The CDR3 reads CASSELWASGETQYF. The DNA of the CDR3 is TGTGCCAGCAGTGAGTTGTGGGCTAGCGGGGAGACCCAGTACTTC.